Listed below are T cell receptor beta chains from one sample, sequenced in a study of Graves' ophthalmopathy and Graves' hyperthyroidism. One entry per CDR3 protein, called by TCRdb with MiXCR from the multiplex PCR reads. This table holds approximately 210,000 distinct CDR3 sequences, under 25% found once. Source material: peripheral blood. The receptors stem from a woman in her forties or fifties with Graves' ophthalmopathy. The CDR3 runs from the conserved cysteine through the conserved F or W. The order of the fields is J gene, V gene, clone size, CDR3 protein. Size is omitted from some rows. Given values are once, few, many or a class for expanded clones.

>TRBJ1-1|TRBV20-1|many
CSATDTYTEAFF
>TRBJ2-5|TRBV28|many
CASSSAGGQETQYF
>TRBJ1-1|TRBV10-3|NA
CAISEQGGKAEAFF
>TRBJ2-7|TRBV12-3/TRBV12-4|many
CASSRAYEQYF
>TRBJ1-2|TRBV20-1|many
CSARDLERVDGYTF
>TRBJ2-5|TRBV7-2|NA
CASSLVGLAERETQYF
>TRBJ2-7|TRBV5-1|many
CASSLGDSLYEQYF
>TRBJ1-3|TRBV12-3/TRBV12-4|many
CAVISGNTIYF
>TRBJ2-7|TRBV14|many
CASSQVSGAVYEQYF
>TRBJ2-7|TRBV12-3/TRBV12-4|many
CASRRETGTEIYEQYF
>TRBJ2-5|TRBV28|few
CASTLSGGGETQYF
>TRBJ2-5|TRBV11-2|many
CASSFLLAGTLIQETQYF
>TRBJ1-5|TRBV6-1|NA
CASRGELSNQPQHF
>TRBJ1-3|TRBV6-1|NA
CASTRGKNGNTIYF
>TRBJ2-2|TRBV6-2/TRBV6-3|NA
CASSTTGARSRGTGELFF
>TRBJ2-5|TRBV19|many
CASCSAGKETQYF
>TRBJ2-6|TRBV19|many
CASSMGPQGANVLTF
>TRBJ1-2|TRBV27|NA
CASSLLDRYNYGYTF
>TRBJ2-5|TRBV25-1|many
CASRETRTTETQYF
>TRBJ2-5|TRBV25-1|many
CASSDPDLQETQYF
>TRBJ1-3|TRBV28|once
CASSPTRTGGGNTIYF
>TRBJ2-1|TRBV2|many
CASSEDQYNEQFF
>TRBJ1-2|TRBV9|NA
CASSHENYGYTF
>TRBJ2-7|TRBV12-3/TRBV12-4|once
CASSSDRDTFYEQYF
>TRBJ2-3|TRBV12-3/TRBV12-4|many
CASIQGGTQYF
>TRBJ2-7|TRBV27|many
CASSLSEFLAGSASEQYF
>TRBJ1-1|TRBV12-3/TRBV12-4|few
CASTVGQGEAFF
>TRBJ1-1|TRBV3-1|many
CASSSRTGMNTEAFF
>TRBJ2-7|TRBV19|many
CASISRAGEEQYF